The 16 T cell receptor beta chains below were found in one sample sequenced in a study of CD8+ T cells in alopecia areata. Treatment defined: oral pan-JAK inhibitor, 5-10 mg twice daily. Extraction of RNA preceded its reverse transcription into cDNA, which served as the sequencing template. Sequenced by immunoSEQ multiplex PCR; TCRdb stores in-frame clones only, minus some. The sample lists hundreds of thousands of clones, around 64% occurring once. Material: CD4+ T cells sorted from blood, obtained between weeks 51 and 52, from a patient treated with tofacitinib. These receptors all come from a human donor with alopecia areata.

The V and J genes are TRBV5-1 and TRBJ2-7; TRBD2 aligns across 7 bases. Germline CDR1 is SGHRS and CDR2 is YFSETQ. The CDR3 is 13 residues long. Germline trimming cut 2 bases from V and 4 bases from J; bases unmatched to any gene: 3. The CDR3 loop is CASSFGRGYEQYF. CDR3 nucleotide sequence: TGCGCCAGCAGCTTTGGGCGGGGGTACGAGCAGTACTTC. Full variable domain (rest looked up from reference TRBV5-1 and TRBJ2-7): KAGVTQTPRYLIKTRGQQVTLSCSPISGHRSVSWYQQTPGQGLQFLFEYFSETQRNKGNFPGRFSGRQFSNSRSEMNVSTLELGDSALYLCASSFGRGYEQYFGPGTRLTVT.

The chain couples TRBV7-9 to TRBJ2-7; D is unresolved. CDR1 and CDR2 from the germline V gene are SEHNR and FQNEAQ (reference sequence). The CDR3 spans 12 residues. Between the trimmed V and J ends, which lost 5 bases and 2 bases, there was a span of 7 bases. CDR3 nucleotide sequence: TGTGCCAGCAGCCTCACAGCCTACGAGCAGTACTTC. Translating gives CASSLTAYEQYF.

This sequence joins TRBV4-2 and TRBJ1-1, with no clear D. Germline assignment: CDR1 LGHNA and CDR2 YNFKEQ. Trimming stripped 5 bases from V and 5 bases from J, with 12 bases between. This CDR3 has 13 residues. This chain's CDR3 is CASSFGPGTEAFF. In DNA form, the CDR3 reads TGTGCCAGCAGCTTCGGCCCGGGAACTGAAGCTTTCTTT.

Of note for this clone: This specimen includes other DNA sequences encoding the same CDR3. The chain links TRBV29-1 to TRBJ2-5; 7 bases map to TRBD2. The V gene end was trimmed by 5 bases and the J gene end by 3 bases; junction bases not matched to a gene: 3. The CDR3 runs to 12 residues. Germline V gene lookup returns CDR1 SQVTM and CDR2 ANQGSEA. CDR3 residues: CSVSSGEETQYF. Here the CDR3 DNA reads TGCAGCGTTTCCAGCGGGGAAGAGACCCAGTACTTC.

This chain links TRBV25-1 with TRBJ1-2, with D maybe TRBD1 (5 bases). The CDR3 loop spans 14 amino acids. In germline, CDR1 is MGHDK, CDR2 SYGVNS. Trimming took off 2 bases at V and 7 bases at J, with 14 bases between the two ends. Here the CDR3 reads CASSEVNRFGGYTF. The DNA of the CDR3 is TGTGCCAGCAGTGAAGTAAACAGGTTCGGTGGCTACACCTTC.

The V call is TRBV7-3, the J call TRBJ2-1, with a tentative D call TRBD1 (7 bases). With 4 bases removed from V and 9 bases from J, the gap between germline ends came to 22 bases. This CDR3 is 16 amino acids long. Germline V lookup: CDR1 SGHTA, CDR2 FQGTGA. CDR3 sequence (DNA): TGTGCCAGCAGCTCCCGACAGGGCAGGCGGGGTGGTGAGCAGTTCTTC. Translating it yields CASSSRQGRRGGEQFF.

The rearrangement uses TRBV5-6 and TRBJ1-2, with a weak D call TRBD1 (6 bases). This CDR3 is 14 amino acids long. Germline values: CDR1 SGHDT, CDR2 YYEEEE. Trimming shortened V by 3 bases and J by 5 bases, and 14 bases separated the two germline ends. DNA for the CDR3: TGTGCCAGCAGCTCCTACAGGGAGGGGTATGGCTACACCTTC. Protein product: CASSSYREGYGYTF. The complete variable domain, with remaining parts taken from reference TRBV5-6 and TRBJ1-2, reads DAGVTQSPTHLIKTRGQQVTLRCSPKSGHDTVSWYQQALGQGPQFIFQYYEEEERQRGNFPDRFSGHQFPNYSSELNVNALLLGDSALYLCASSSYREGYGYTFGSGTRLTVV.

This chain links TRBV30 with TRBJ2-3; D gene ambiguous. CDR1 is GTSNPN and CDR2 is SVGIG in the germline V gene (reference sequence). The V and J ends lost 3 bases and 8 bases respectively, with 12 bases between them. CDR3 length equals 12 residues. The CDR3, as DNA: TGTGCCTGGAGCCATCCTATGGGTACGCAGTATTTT. Protein sequence: CAWSHPMGTQYF.

The chain employs TRBV6-5 and TRBJ1-1; D unresolved. The CDR3 length is 15 residues. Between the trimmed V and J ends, which lost 4 bases and 2 bases, there was a span of 14 bases. Germline V gene sequence: CDR1 MNHEY, CDR2 SVGAGI. Written as DNA, the CDR3 is TGTGCCAGCAGTTGGAACCCGGGAATCAACACTGAAGCTTTCTTT. Translated, it gives CASSWNPGINTEAFF.

The V gene is TRBV30, the J gene TRBJ1-2, with D hard to call. Germline V lookup: CDR1 GTSNPN, CDR2 SVGIG (reference sequence). V was clipped by 4 bases and J by 4 bases, with 25 bases between them. The CDR3 has 17 residues. This CDR3 reads CAWIQLRQATGLYGYTF. Written as DNA, the CDR3 is TGTGCCTGGATTCAGCTAAGGCAAGCGACCGGTCTCTATGGCTACACCTTC.

The chain uses TRBV9 and TRBJ2-7; 7 bases agree with TRBD1. Germline CDR1 reads SGDLS; CDR2 reads YYNGEE. CDR3 size: 15 residues. The V gene end was trimmed by 3 bases and the J gene end by 2 bases; junction bases not matched to a gene: 8. The CDR3 region has the DNA TGTGCCAGCAGCGCTTCGACAGGGTCGGCCTACGAGCAGTACTTC. It translates to CASSASTGSAYEQYF.

The CDR3 region has the DNA TGTGCCAGCAGCAAAGACACATACACTGAAGCTTTCTTT. It specifies CASSKDTYTEAFF. The gene calls are TRBV7-2 and TRBJ1-1, with D unresolved. The CDR3 is 13 residues long. The germline gives CDR1 SGHTA, CDR2 FQGNSA. With 5 bases removed from V and 3 bases from J, the gap between germline ends came to 10 bases.

The chain carries TRBV15 and TRBJ2-3; D remains ambiguous. V gave up 4 bases and J gave up 1 base, with 12 bases separating them. Germline assignment: CDR1 LNHNV and CDR2 YYDKDF (reference sequence). The CDR3 totals 15 residues. CDR3 in DNA: TGTGCCACCAGCAAACGGCTTACTGGCACAGATACGCAGTATTTT. Protein: CATSKRLTGTDTQYF.

The CDR3 loop is CASMTRGRNGYTF. The CDR3 DNA reads TGTGCCAGCATGACAAGGGGGAGGAATGGCTACACCTTC. This chain connects TRBV6-5 to TRBJ1-2; weak D call: TRBD1 (6 bases). There are 13 residues in the CDR3. V was cut by 7 bases and J by 6 bases, with 15 bases left in between. The germline V gene encodes CDR1 MNHEY and CDR2 SVGAGI.

The gene calls are TRBV5-1 and TRBJ2-5; TRBD1 matches at 10 bases. The germline CDR1 and CDR2 sequences are SGHRS and YFSETQ. This CDR3 region has 15 residues. Unmatched junction bases numbered 8, after V lost 4 bases and J lost 5 bases. DNA for the CDR3: TGCGCCAGCAGCCTCCGGGACAGGGGAGGTGAGACCCAGTACTTC. This translates into CASSLRDRGGETQYF.

V usage is TRBV9 and J usage is TRBJ1-6; TRBD1 is a possible D gene (6 bases). CDR3 length: 16 residues. CDR1 SGDLS and CDR2 YYNGEE come from the germline V gene. The V end lost 0 bases, the J end lost 10 bases, and 17 bases lay between the germline ends. The CDR3 DNA is TGTGCCAGCAGCGTAGCTGGAGGAGGGGGTAGCTCACCCCTCCACTTT. It is translated as CASSVAGGGGSSPLHF.